This TCR beta chain stems from a study of T cells after yellow fever vaccination. Study-wide background: It was SMART-Seq v4 Ultra Low Input that prepared the fractions with low cell numbers.

The CDR3 runs 12 residues. In germline, CDR1 is SQVTM, CDR2 ANQGSEA. With 6 bases removed from V and 1 base from J, the gap between germline ends came to 9 bases. In TCRdb, the 5' RACE reads were re-called with MiXCR into one record per CDR3 protein. In the table there are a few hundred thousand distinct CDR3 sequences, over 5% of which are singletons. General study findings and limits: Within FACS-sorted repertoires, abundant clonotypes contaminating from the bulk population could be present.

At least ten counts were recorded for this clonotype. Antigen: not known. This sequence originates from a man aged 25 to 40 who received the YFV17D yellow fever vaccine. This specimen consisted of PBMCs, obtained 5 days after the yellow fever booster vaccination. The chain uses TRBV29-1 and TRBJ1-1, with D hard to call. The CDR3 sequence: CSVRMENTEAFF. The CDR3 DNA follows: TGCAGCGTACGAATGGAGAACACTGAAGCTTTCTTT.